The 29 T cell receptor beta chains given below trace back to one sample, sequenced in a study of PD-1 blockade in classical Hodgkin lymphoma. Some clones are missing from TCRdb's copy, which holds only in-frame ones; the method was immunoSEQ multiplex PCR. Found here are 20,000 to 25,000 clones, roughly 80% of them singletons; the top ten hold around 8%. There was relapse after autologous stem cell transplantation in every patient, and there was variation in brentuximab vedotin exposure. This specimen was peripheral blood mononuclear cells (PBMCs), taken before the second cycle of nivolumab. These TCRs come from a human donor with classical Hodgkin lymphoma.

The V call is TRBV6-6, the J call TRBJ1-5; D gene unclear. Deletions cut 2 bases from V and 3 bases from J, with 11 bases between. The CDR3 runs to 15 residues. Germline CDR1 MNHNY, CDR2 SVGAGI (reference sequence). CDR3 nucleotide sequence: TGTGCCAGCAGTTACGGCGGACTATCCAATCAGCCCCAGCATTTT. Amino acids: CASSYGGLSNQPQHF.

The CDR3 DNA follows: TGCGCCAGCACCGAGGGGGGGGTCCCACGGAGTAATTCACCCCTCCACTTT. Residues: CASTEGGVPRSNSPLHF. V and J are TRBV5-1 and TRBJ1-6, with D tentatively TRBD1 (6 bases). This CDR3 spans 17 amino acids. V lost 6 bases and J lost 6, with 22 bases in between. Germline V gene data show CDR1 as SGHRS and CDR2 as YFSETQ.

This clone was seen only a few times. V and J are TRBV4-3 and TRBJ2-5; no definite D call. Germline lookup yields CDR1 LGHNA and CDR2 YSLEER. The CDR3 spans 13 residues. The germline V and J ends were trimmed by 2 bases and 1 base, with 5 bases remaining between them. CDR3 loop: CASSQSLQETQYF. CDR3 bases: TGCGCCAGCAGCCAATCGCTCCAAGAGACCCAGTACTTC.

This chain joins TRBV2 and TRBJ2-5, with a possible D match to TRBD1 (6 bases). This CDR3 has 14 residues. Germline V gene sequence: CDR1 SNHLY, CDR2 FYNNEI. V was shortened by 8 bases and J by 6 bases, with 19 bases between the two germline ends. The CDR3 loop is CASSSWGQKKTQYF. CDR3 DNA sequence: TGTGCCAGCTCAAGCTGGGGGCAGAAGAAGACCCAGTACTTC.

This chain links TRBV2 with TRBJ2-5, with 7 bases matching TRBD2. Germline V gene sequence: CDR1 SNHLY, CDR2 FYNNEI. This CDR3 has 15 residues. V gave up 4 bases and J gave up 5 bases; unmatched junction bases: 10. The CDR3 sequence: CASSVWGGPDETQYF. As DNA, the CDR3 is TGTGCCAGCAGTGTCTGGGGGGGACCCGATGAGACCCAGTACTTC.

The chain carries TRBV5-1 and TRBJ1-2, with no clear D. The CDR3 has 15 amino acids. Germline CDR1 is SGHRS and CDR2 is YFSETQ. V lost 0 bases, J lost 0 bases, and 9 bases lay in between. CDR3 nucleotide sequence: TGCGCCAGCAGCTTGGGGGCAGGTTCTAACTATGGCTACACCTTC. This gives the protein CASSLGAGSNYGYTF.

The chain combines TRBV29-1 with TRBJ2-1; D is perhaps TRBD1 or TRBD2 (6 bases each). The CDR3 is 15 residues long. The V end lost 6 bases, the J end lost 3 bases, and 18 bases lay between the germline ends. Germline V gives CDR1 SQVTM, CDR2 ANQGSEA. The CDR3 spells CSVYGGQVGYNEQFF. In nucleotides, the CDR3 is TGCAGCGTCTATGGGGGGCAGGTGGGCTACAATGAGCAGTTCTTC.

The DNA for the CDR3 is TGTGCCAGCAGCTTGGCGGGGAACCACTATGGCTACACCTTC. Translating gives CASSLAGNHYGYTF. The chain joins TRBV5-6 to TRBJ1-2; no firm D call. V was trimmed by 0 bases and J by 3 bases, leaving 9 bases between them. The length of the CDR3 is 14 residues. CDR1 is SGHDT, CDR2 YYEEEE, per germline.

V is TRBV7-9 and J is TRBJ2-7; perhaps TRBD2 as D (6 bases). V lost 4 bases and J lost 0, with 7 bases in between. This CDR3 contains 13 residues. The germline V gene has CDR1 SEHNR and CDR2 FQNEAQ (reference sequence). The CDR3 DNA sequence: TGTGCCAGCAGCTCGGGGGTCTCCTACGAGCAGTACTTC. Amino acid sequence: CASSSGVSYEQYF.

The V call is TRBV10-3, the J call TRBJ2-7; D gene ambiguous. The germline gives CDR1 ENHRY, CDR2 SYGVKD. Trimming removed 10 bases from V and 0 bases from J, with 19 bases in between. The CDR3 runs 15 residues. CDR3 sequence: CASNPFGRSSYEQYF. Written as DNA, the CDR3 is TGTGCCAGCAATCCTTTTGGGCGGAGCTCCTACGAGCAGTACTTC.

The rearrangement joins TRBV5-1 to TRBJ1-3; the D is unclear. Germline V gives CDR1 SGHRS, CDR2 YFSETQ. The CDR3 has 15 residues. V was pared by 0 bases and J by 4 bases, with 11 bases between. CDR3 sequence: CASSLAVGIGNTIYF. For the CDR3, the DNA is TGCGCCAGCAGCTTGGCCGTAGGGATCGGAAACACCATATATTTT.

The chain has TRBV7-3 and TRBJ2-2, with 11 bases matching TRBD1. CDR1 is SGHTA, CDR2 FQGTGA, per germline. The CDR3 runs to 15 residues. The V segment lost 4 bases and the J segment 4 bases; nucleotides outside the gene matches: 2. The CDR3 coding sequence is TGTGCCAGCAGCTCCGGGACAGGGGGCACCGGGGAGCTGTTTTTT. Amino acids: CASSSGTGGTGELFF. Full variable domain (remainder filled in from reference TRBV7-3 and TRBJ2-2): GAGVSQTPSNKVTEKGKYVELRCDPISGHTALYWYRQSLGQGPEFLIYFQGTGAADDSGLPNDRFFAVRPEGSVSTLKIQRTERGDSAVYLCASSSGTGGTGELFFGEGSRLTVL.

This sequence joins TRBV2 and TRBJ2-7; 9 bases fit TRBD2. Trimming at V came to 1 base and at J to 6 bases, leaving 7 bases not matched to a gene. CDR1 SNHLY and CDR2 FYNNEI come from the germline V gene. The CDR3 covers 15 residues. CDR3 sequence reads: CASSEGVLAGFEQYF. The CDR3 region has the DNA TGTGCCAGCAGTGAAGGTGTACTAGCGGGCTTCGAGCAGTACTTC.

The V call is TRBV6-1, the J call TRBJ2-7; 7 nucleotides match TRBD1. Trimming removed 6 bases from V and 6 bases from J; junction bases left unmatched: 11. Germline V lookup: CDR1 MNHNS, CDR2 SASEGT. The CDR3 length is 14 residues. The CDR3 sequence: CASSVETGLGEQYF. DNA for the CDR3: TGTGCCAGCAGCGTTGAGACAGGGTTGGGCGAGCAGTACTTC.

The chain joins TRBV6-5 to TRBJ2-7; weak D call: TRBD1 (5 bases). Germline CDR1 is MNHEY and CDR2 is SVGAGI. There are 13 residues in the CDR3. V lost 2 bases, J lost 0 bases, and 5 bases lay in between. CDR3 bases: TGTGCCAGCAGTTACGGGGCCTCCTACGAGCAGTACTTC. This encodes CASSYGASYEQYF.

CDR3 in DNA: TGTGCCAGCAGCACCTTGGGGCAGGGGGCAGGCACCGGGGAGCTGTTTTTT. This sequence encodes CASSTLGQGAGTGELFF. The rearrangement links TRBV27 to TRBJ2-2; TRBD1 agrees at 8 bases. J lost 4 bases, V lost 6 bases, and 13 bases had no gene match. The germline gives CDR1 MNHEY, CDR2 SMNVEV (reference sequence). CDR3 length: 17 residues.

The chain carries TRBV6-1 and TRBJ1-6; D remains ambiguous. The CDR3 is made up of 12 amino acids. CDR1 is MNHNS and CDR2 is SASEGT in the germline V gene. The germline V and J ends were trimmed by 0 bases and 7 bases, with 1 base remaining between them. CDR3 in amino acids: CASSEANSPLHF. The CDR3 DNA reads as TGTGCCAGCAGTGAAGCAAATTCACCCCTCCACTTT.

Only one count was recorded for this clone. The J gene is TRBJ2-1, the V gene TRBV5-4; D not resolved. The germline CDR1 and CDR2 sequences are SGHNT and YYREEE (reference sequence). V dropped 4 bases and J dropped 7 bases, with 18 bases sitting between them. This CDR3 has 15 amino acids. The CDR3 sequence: CASSTPEIGWNEQFF. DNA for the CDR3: TGTGCCAGCAGCACCCCCGAAATTGGGTGGAATGAGCAGTTCTTC.

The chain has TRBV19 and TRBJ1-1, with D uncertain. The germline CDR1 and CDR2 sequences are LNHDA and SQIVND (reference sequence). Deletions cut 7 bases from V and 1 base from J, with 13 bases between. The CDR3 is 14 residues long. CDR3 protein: CASTLGRANTEAFF. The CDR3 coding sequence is TGTGCCAGTACCCTCGGACGGGCGAACACTGAAGCTTTCTTT. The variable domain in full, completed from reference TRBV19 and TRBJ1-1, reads DGGITQSPKYLFRKEGQNVTLSCEQNLNHDAMYWYRQDPGQGLRLIYYSQIVNDFQKGDIAEGYSVSREKKESFPLTVTSAQKNPTAFYLCASTLGRANTEAFFGQGTRLTVV.

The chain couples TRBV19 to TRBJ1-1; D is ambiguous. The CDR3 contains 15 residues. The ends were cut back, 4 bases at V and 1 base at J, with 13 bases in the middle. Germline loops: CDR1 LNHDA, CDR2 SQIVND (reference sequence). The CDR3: CASSNSISQNTEAFF. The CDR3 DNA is TGTGCCAGTAGTAATTCGATTAGCCAGAACACTGAAGCTTTCTTT.

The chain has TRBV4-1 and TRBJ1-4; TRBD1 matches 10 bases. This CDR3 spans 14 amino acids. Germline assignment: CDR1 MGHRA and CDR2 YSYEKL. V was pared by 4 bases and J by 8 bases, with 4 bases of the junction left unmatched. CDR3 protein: CASSLGTGEEKLFF. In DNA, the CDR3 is TGCGCCAGCAGCCTAGGGACAGGGGAAGAAAAACTGTTTTTT.

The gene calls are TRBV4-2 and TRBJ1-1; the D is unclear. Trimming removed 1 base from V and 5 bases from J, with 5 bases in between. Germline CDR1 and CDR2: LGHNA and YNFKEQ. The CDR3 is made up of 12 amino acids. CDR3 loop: CASSQVGTEAFF. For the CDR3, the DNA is TGTGCCAGCAGCCAAGTGGGGACTGAAGCTTTCTTT.

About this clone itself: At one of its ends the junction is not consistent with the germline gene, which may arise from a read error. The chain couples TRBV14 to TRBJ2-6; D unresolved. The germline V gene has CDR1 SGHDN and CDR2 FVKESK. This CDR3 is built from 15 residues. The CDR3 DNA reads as TGTGCCAGCAGCCAATGGTCCTCTGAGGCCAACGTCCTGACTTTC. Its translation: CASSQWSSEANVLTF.

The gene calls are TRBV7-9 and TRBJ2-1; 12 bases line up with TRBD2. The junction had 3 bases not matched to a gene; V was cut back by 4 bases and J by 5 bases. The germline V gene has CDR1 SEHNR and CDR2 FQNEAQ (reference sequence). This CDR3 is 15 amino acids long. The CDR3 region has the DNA TGTGCCAGCAGCTCGACTAGCGGGAGTAACAATGAGCAGTTCTTC. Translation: CASSSTSGSNNEQFF.

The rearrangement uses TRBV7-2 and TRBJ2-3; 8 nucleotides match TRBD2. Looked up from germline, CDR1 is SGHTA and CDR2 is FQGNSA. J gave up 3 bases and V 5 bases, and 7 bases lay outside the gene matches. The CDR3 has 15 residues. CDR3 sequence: CASSPTGGQTDTQYF. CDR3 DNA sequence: TGTGCCAGCAGCCCTACGGGGGGGCAGACAGATACGCAGTATTTT.

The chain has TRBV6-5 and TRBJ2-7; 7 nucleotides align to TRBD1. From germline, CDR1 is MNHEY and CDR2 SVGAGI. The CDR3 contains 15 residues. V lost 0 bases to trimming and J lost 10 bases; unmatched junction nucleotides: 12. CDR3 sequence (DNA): TGTGCCAGCAGTTACTCCCGGGACAGCAAGTTTCTCCAGTACTTC. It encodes CASSYSRDSKFLQYF.

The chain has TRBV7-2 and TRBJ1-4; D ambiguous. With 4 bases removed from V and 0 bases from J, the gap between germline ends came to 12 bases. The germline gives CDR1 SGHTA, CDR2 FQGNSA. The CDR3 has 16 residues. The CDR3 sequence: CASSSRTLTTNEKLFF. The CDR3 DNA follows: TGTGCCAGCAGCTCCAGGACCCTTACAACTAATGAAAAACTGTTTTTT.

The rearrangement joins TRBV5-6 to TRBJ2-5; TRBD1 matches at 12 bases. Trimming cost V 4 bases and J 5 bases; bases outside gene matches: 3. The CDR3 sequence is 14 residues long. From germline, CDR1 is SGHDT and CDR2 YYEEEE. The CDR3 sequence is CASSGDRGHETQYF. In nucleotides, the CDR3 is TGTGCCAGCAGCGGGGACAGGGGGCATGAGACCCAGTACTTC.

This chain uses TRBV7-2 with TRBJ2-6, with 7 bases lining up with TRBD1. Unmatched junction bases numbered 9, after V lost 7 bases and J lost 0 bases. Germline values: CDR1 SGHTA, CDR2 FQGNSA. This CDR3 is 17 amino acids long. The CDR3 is CASNLRGQSSGANVLTF. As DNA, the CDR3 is TGTGCCAGCAACCTAAGGGGACAGTCCTCTGGGGCCAACGTCCTGACTTTC. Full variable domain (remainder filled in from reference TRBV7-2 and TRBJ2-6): GAGVSQSPSNKVTEKGKDVELRCDPISGHTALYWYRQSLGQGLEFLIYFQGNSAPDKSGLPSDRFSAERTGGSVSTLTIQRTQQEDSAVYLCASNLRGQSSGANVLTFGAGSRLTVL.